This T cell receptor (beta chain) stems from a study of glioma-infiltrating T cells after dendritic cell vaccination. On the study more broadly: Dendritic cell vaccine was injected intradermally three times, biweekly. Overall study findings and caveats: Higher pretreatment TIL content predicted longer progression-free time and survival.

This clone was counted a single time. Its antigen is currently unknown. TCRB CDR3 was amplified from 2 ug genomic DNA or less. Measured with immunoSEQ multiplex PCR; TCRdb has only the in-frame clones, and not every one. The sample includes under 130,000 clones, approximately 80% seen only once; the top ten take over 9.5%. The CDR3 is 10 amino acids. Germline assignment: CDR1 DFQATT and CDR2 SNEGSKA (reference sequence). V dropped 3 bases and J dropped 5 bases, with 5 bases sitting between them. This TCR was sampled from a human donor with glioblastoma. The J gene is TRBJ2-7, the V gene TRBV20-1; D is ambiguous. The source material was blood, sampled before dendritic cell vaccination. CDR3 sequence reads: CSASRDEQYF. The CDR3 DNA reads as TGCAGTGCTAGTCGGGACGAGCAGTACTTC.